A single sample is the source of the 31 T cell receptor beta chains below, sequenced in a study of Graves' ophthalmopathy and Graves' hyperthyroidism. RNA transcripts provided the template for amplifying TCR beta CDR3 regions. Scientists carried out first-round RT-PCR using HTBI primers and then a second-round multiplex PCR. Via MiXCR, TCRdb re-called the multiplex PCR reads, giving one row per CDR3 protein. Among 650,000 to 900,000 distinct CDR3 sequences listed, 35% to 50% were seen once. The sequenced material came from peripheral blood. The receptors originated from an adult man with Graves' ophthalmopathy.

The genes are TRBV5-5 and TRBJ2-7, with D perhaps TRBD1 (6 bases). Trimming left V 5 bases short and J 7 bases short, with 16 bases between. The CDR3 extends over 13 amino acids. The germline CDR1 and CDR2 sequences are SGHKS and YYEKEE (reference sequence). The CDR3 bases are TGTGCCAGCAGTTTAGGACAGACTGTAGAGCAGTACTTC. It encodes CASSLGQTVEQYF.

The chain has TRBV27 and TRBJ1-2, with D possibly matching TRBD1 (5 bases). The CDR3 is 14 amino acids. In germline, CDR1 is MNHEY, CDR2 SMNVEV (reference sequence). V was pared by 0 bases and J by 2 bases, with 7 bases between. CDR3 amino acids: CASSLSGVNYGYTF. The CDR3 DNA sequence: TGTGCCAGCAGTTTATCGGGGGTGAACTATGGCTACACCTTC.

V gene TRBV10-3 combines with J gene TRBJ1-2, with D unclear. The V and J ends lost 10 bases and 4 bases respectively, with 22 bases between them. CDR3 length equals 15 residues. CDR1 is ENHRY and CDR2 is SYGVKD in the germline V gene. This CDR3 reads CASTARGGLFYGYTF. CDR3 in DNA: TGTGCCAGCACCGCCCGGGGAGGCCTTTTCTATGGCTACACCTTC.

This clonotype was counted ten times or more. The rearrangement uses TRBV10-3 and TRBJ1-1; TRBD1 matches at 9 bases. With 4 bases clipped from V and 4 bases from J, the junction kept 4 bases outside the gene matches. CDR3 length: 14 amino acids. Germline lookup yields CDR1 ENHRY and CDR2 SYGVKD. In DNA form, the CDR3 reads TGTGCCATCAGTGCGAGGACAGGGGCCACTGAAGCTTTCTTT. This gives the protein CAISARTGATEAFF.

This sequence joins TRBV7-9 and TRBJ2-7; TRBD2 is a possible D gene (5 bases). The CDR3 runs 15 residues. V lost 5 bases, J lost 2 bases, and 16 bases lay in between. In germline, CDR1 is SEHNR, CDR2 FQNEAQ (reference sequence). The CDR3 loop is CASSPEGGIPYEQYV. The CDR3 nucleotides are TGTGCCAGCAGCCCCGAGGGTGGAATCCCCTACGAGCAGTACGTC.

To note about this clonotype: This may be a read error, as it is one base from a much larger clone. V is TRBV7-9 and J is TRBJ2-2; possible D gene TRBD2, 7 bases. The CDR3 consists of 17 residues. Germline assignment: CDR1 SEHNR and CDR2 FQNEAQ (reference sequence). CDR3 residues: CASSSTPGLRDTGELVF. The CDR3, as DNA: TGTGCCAGCAGCTCAACCCCGGGACTACGGGACACCGGGGAGCTGGTTTTT.

Worth noting for this clonotype: A much larger clone sits a single nucleotide away, making a read error possible. The rearrangement links TRBV12-3 or TRBV12-4 to TRBJ2-7; 9 bases agree with TRBD1. V shed 5 bases, J shed 5 bases, and the junction held 4 bases outside the gene matches. The length of the CDR3 is 13 residues. The CDR3 region is CASSEDRGDEQYF. Written as DNA, the CDR3 is TGTGCCAGCAGTGAGGACAGGGGCGACGAGCAGTACTTC.

The chain combines TRBV9 with TRBJ2-6; D perhaps matches TRBD2 (5 bases). Germline CDR1 SGDLS, CDR2 YYNGEE. This CDR3 region has 16 residues. V was clipped by 4 bases and J by 4 bases, with 15 bases between them. CDR3 coding DNA: TGTGCCAGCAGCCAAGAGGGATCCCTCGGGGCCAACGTCCTGACTTTC. Amino acid sequence: CASSQEGSLGANVLTF. Supplemented by reference TRBV9 and TRBJ2-6, the full variable domain reads DSGVTQTPKHLITATGQRVTLRCSPRSGDLSVYWYQQSLDQGLQFLIQYYNGEERAKGNILERFSAQQFPDLHSELNLSSLELGDSALYFCASSQEGSLGANVLTFGAGSRLTVL.

V gene TRBV10-3 combines with J gene TRBJ1-6; D is unresolved. CDR1 is ENHRY, CDR2 SYGVKD, per germline. Trimming took 10 bases from V and 2 from J, leaving 15 bases between them. This CDR3 has 15 amino acids. The CDR3 loop reads CASRPARAYNSPLHF. The DNA of the CDR3 is TGTGCCAGCAGGCCCGCCAGAGCCTATAATTCACCCCTCCACTTT.

In the case of this clonotype: One end of the junction fails to match germline, which may point to a read error. The genes are TRBV25-1 and TRBJ1-1; no clear D gene. This CDR3 region has 13 residues. Germline CDR1 and CDR2: MGHDK and SYGVNS. The DNA for the CDR3 is TGCGCCAGCAGTGAGGAGATGAGCACTGAAGCTTTCTTT. Translating it yields CASSEEMSTEAFF.

This clonotype was seen more than once but under ten times. The genes are TRBV28 and TRBJ1-4; a weak D match, TRBD1 (5 bases). Trimming pared 8 bases from V and 6 bases from J, leaving 13 bases between. The CDR3 covers 13 residues. Germline V gene lookup returns CDR1 MDHEN and CDR2 SYDVKM. CDR3 bases: TGTGCCAGCCAGAGGGGTAGCGATGAAAAACTGTTTTTT. Translation gives CASQRGSDEKLFF. The complete variable domain, with remaining parts taken from reference TRBV28 and TRBJ1-4, reads DVKVTQSSRYLVKRTGEKVFLECVQDMDHENMFWYRQDPGLGLRLIYFSYDVKMKEKGDIPEGYSVSREKKERFSLILESASTNQTSMYLCASQRGSDEKLFFGSGTQLSVL.

The chain carries TRBV29-1 and TRBJ1-2; D is uncertain. V was shortened by 4 bases and J by 8 bases, with 14 bases between the two germline ends. Germline lookup yields CDR1 SQVTM and CDR2 ANQGSEA. This CDR3 spans 12 amino acids. CDR3 sequence: CSVGPRGNGYTF. In DNA form, the CDR3 reads TGCAGCGTTGGCCCGCGAGGGAACGGCTACACCTTC.

In regard to this clonotype: A much bigger clone sits one base away, suggesting this may be a read error. The CDR3 spells CAVTQAEGTEAFF. The CDR3 coding sequence is TGTGCCGTCACGCAGGCCGAGGGCACTGAAGCTTTCTTT. This chain links TRBV6-6 with TRBJ1-1, with D uncertain. The CDR3 is made up of 13 amino acids. V lost 11 bases, J lost 4 bases, and 17 bases lay in between. Germline-derived CDR1 and CDR2 are MNHNY and SVGAGI (reference sequence).

V and J are TRBV20-1 and TRBJ2-7; D perhaps matches TRBD2 (6 bases). V lost 6 bases to trimming and J lost 0 bases, with 12 bases between them. Germline V lookup: CDR1 DFQATT, CDR2 SNEGSKA (reference sequence). The length of the CDR3 is 13 residues. The DNA for the CDR3 is TGCAGTGCCCCGGGACTGAGCTCCTACGAGCAGTACTTC. Its protein is CSAPGLSSYEQYF.

V and J are TRBV9 and TRBJ1-1; D unclear. The germline gives CDR1 SGDLS, CDR2 YYNGEE. The germline V and J ends were trimmed by 0 bases and 10 bases, with 13 bases remaining between them. The CDR3 is 13 amino acids. In nucleotides, the CDR3 is TGTGCCAGCAGCGTAGTAGAAGGGTTGGGAGCTTTCTTT. Its translation is CASSVVEGLGAFF.

In this sample, this clonotype turned up many times. The V call is TRBV29-1, the J call TRBJ1-2; TRBD1 agrees at 9 bases. Germline V gene data show CDR1 as SQVTM and CDR2 as ANQGSEA. The CDR3 consists of 15 residues. J lost 8 bases, V lost 3 bases, and 13 bases had no gene match. The CDR3, as DNA: TGCAGCGTTGACCTCCAATGGACAGGGGAGGAGGGCTACACCTTC. Translated: CSVDLQWTGEEGYTF.

This clonotype showed up just a few times. The chain carries TRBV7-9 and TRBJ2-2, with 8 bases lining up with TRBD2. Germline CDR1 SEHNR, CDR2 FQNEAQ (reference sequence). There are 18 residues in the CDR3. The trim removed 4 bases at V and 6 bases at J, leaving 16 bases unmatched. This chain's CDR3 is CASSSVPGLESNAGELFF. The CDR3 DNA follows: TGTGCCAGCAGCTCCGTCCCGGGACTAGAATCCAACGCCGGGGAGCTGTTTTTT.

This clonotype was picked up many times. The V gene is TRBV2, the J gene TRBJ1-2, with 7 bases matching TRBD1. Losses at the gene ends were 6 bases for V and 5 bases for J; bases not matched to a gene: 9. The germline V gene has CDR1 SNHLY and CDR2 FYNNEI. CDR3 length: 14 amino acids. The CDR3 loop is CASRPGDRGYGYTF. DNA for the CDR3: TGTGCCAGCAGGCCCGGGGACAGAGGGTATGGCTACACCTTC.

The rearrangement uses TRBV11-2 and TRBJ1-6; D is perhaps TRBD1 (6 bases). Between the trimmed V and J ends, which lost 5 bases and 9 bases, there was a span of 20 bases. The CDR3 has 16 amino acids. The germline V gene encodes CDR1 SGHAT and CDR2 FQNNGV. CDR3 nucleotides: TGTGCCAGCAGCCCGACAGGTCCCACGGTTCGTTCACCCCTCCACTTT. Amino acid sequence: CASSPTGPTVRSPLHF.

This clonotype was found once. The chain carries TRBV2 and TRBJ2-7; TRBD1 is a possible D gene (5 bases). V lost 6 bases and J 3 bases, leaving 12 bases between the germline ends. The germline gives CDR1 SNHLY, CDR2 FYNNEI. The CDR3 sequence is 13 residues long. CDR3: CASRKTEDYEQYF. The CDR3, as DNA: TGTGCCAGCAGGAAGACAGAGGACTACGAGCAGTACTTC.

The gene calls are TRBV29-1 and TRBJ1-3; D perhaps matches TRBD1 (6 bases). Germline V gene sequence: CDR1 SQVTM, CDR2 ANQGSEA. Trimming took 8 bases from V and 2 from J, leaving 19 bases between them. CDR3 length: 15 amino acids. The CDR3 reads CSFRQDLNTGNTIYF. DNA of the CDR3: TGCAGCTTCCGACAGGACTTGAACACTGGAAACACCATATATTTT.

The V and J genes are TRBV2 and TRBJ1-6, with unresolved D. The V end lost 1 base, the J end lost 8 bases, and 18 bases lay between the germline ends. The CDR3 consists of 17 residues. Germline loops: CDR1 SNHLY, CDR2 FYNNEI. DNA of the CDR3: TGTGCCAGCAGTGAAGACTTAACAGTGAGCGTCGATTCACCCCTCCACTTT. It specifies CASSEDLTVSVDSPLHF.

In this sample, this clonotype turned up once. The rearrangement joins TRBV7-9 to TRBJ2-2; no clear D gene. V lost 1 base and J 4 bases, leaving 7 bases between the germline ends. This CDR3 contains 14 residues. In germline, CDR1 is SEHNR, CDR2 FQNEAQ (reference sequence). The CDR3 sequence is CASSLVPFTGELFF. CDR3 DNA sequence: TGTGCCAGCAGCTTAGTTCCTTTCACCGGGGAGCTGTTTTTT. Combining the CDR3 with reference TRBV7-9 and TRBJ2-2 gives the whole variable domain DTGVSQNPRHKITKRGQNVTFRCDPISEHNRLYWYRQTLGQGPEFLTYFQNEAQLEKSRLLSDRFSAERPKGSFSTLEIQRTEQGDSAMYLCASSLVPFTGELFFGEGSRLTVL.

This clonotype was counted ten times or more. The V call is TRBV29-1, the J call TRBJ1-1; D unresolved. From germline, CDR1 is SQVTM and CDR2 ANQGSEA. With 3 bases removed from V and 1 base from J, the gap between germline ends came to 6 bases. This CDR3 contains 12 residues. For the CDR3, the DNA is TGCAGCGTTGATTTACAGAACACTGAAGCTTTCTTT. Translation: CSVDLQNTEAFF.

The V gene is TRBV7-9, the J gene TRBJ1-1; 7 bases are shared with TRBD1. This CDR3 has 16 residues. The junction had 8 bases not matched to a gene; V was cut back by 3 bases and J by 1 base. The germline V gene encodes CDR1 SEHNR and CDR2 FQNEAQ (reference sequence). CDR3 nucleotides: TGTGCCAGCAGCTTCACCCCCAGGGGGAGGAACACTGAAGCTTTCTTT. The encoded protein is CASSFTPRGRNTEAFF. The full variable domain, its missing parts supplied by reference TRBV7-9 and TRBJ1-1, is DTGVSQNPRHKITKRGQNVTFRCDPISEHNRLYWYRQTLGQGPEFLTYFQNEAQLEKSRLLSDRFSAERPKGSFSTLEIQRTEQGDSAMYLCASSFTPRGRNTEAFFGQGTRLTVV.

Ten or more counts support this clonotype. This CDR3 is CSVEDSGAHNYGYTF. CDR3 nucleotide sequence: TGCAGCGTTGAAGATTCAGGGGCTCATAACTATGGCTACACCTTC. The rearrangement links TRBV29-1 to TRBJ1-2, with D maybe TRBD1 (6 bases). The CDR3 contains 15 residues. V lost 0 bases to trimming and J lost 1 base, with 12 bases between them. The germline gives CDR1 SQVTM, CDR2 ANQGSEA.

The sample holds many counts of this clonotype. This chain connects TRBV12-3 or TRBV12-4 to TRBJ1-2, with a weak D call TRBD1 (5 bases). V was shortened by 3 bases and J by 7 bases, with 12 bases between the two germline ends. The CDR3 sequence is 13 residues long. CDR3 sequence (DNA): TGTGCCAGCAGTTTTGGGCAGGGACTTGGCTACACCTTC. This codes for CASSFGQGLGYTF.

This clonotype occurred a few times. V and J are TRBV2 and TRBJ1-5; TRBD1 might be the D (5 bases). CDR1 and CDR2 (germline): SNHLY, FYNNEI. V lost 0 bases, J lost 1 base, and 19 bases lay in between. This CDR3 region has 19 residues. In DNA form, the CDR3 reads TGTGCCAGCAGTGAAGCGCTTCGGAGGGGTGGTGCGAGCAATCAGCCCCAGCATTTT. Protein product: CASSEALRRGGASNQPQHF. Drawing the rest from reference TRBV2 and TRBJ1-5, the complete variable domain is EPEVTQTPSHQVTQMGQEVILRCVPISNHLYFYWYRQILGQKVEFLVSFYNNEISEKSEIFDDQFSVERPDGSNFTLKIRSTKLEDSAMYFCASSEALRRGGASNQPQHFGDGTRLSIL.

The V and J genes are TRBV19 and TRBJ1-2; D not certain. CDR1 LNHDA and CDR2 SQIVND come from the germline V gene (reference sequence). Trimming took 7 bases from V and 1 from J, leaving 22 bases between them. This CDR3 has 17 residues. In DNA form, the CDR3 reads TGTGCCAGTAATAATCTAGCCTCAGGAAAGAATAACTATGGCTACACCTTC. Protein sequence: CASNNLASGKNNYGYTF.

The chain carries TRBV25-1 and TRBJ1-1, with 8 bases matching TRBD1. V shed 5 bases, J shed 0 bases, and the junction held 8 bases outside the gene matches. Looked up from germline, CDR1 is MGHDK and CDR2 is SYGVNS. The CDR3 spans 16 residues. The CDR3 DNA follows: TGTGCCAGCAGTCATCGGACAGGGACGATGAACACTGAAGCTTTCTTT. Protein sequence: CASSHRTGTMNTEAFF.

A few counts support this clonotype. The chain employs TRBV6-1 and TRBJ1-4; possibly TRBD1 for D (6 bases). Germline CDR1 is MNHNS and CDR2 is SASEGT. There are 14 residues in the CDR3. V was cut by 6 bases and J by 8 bases, with 16 bases left in between. CDR3 sequence (DNA): TGTGCCAGCAGGGGGACAATTTTGGGGGAAAAACTGTTTTTT. It codes for CASRGTILGEKLFF.